This T cell receptor (beta chain) appears in the sequencing data of a study of blood T cell repertoires in COVID-19. As for the study in general: The analysed material was cDNA or gDNA that came from T cells, B-cell-depleted T cells, or PBMCs.

This clone was counted between two and nine times. Assay: immunoSEQ multiplex PCR; the TCRdb copy retains only in-frame clones and omits some. The table lists around 110,000 clones, roughly 83% of them singletons, with under 3% in the top ten. Germline assignment: CDR1 SGHAT and CDR2 FQDESV (reference sequence). The CDR3 has 15 residues. V gave up 0 bases and J gave up 3 bases, with 11 bases separating them. The clonotype originates from a man aged 25-40 years with acute or convalescent COVID-19. Sequencing was carried out using peripheral blood. The chain is built from TRBV11-1 and TRBJ1-2; D is perhaps TRBD1 (6 bases). Here the CDR3 DNA reads TGTGCCAGCAGCTTAGCGGCAGGGGTCGACTATGGCTACACCTTC. It yields the protein CASSLAAGVDYGYTF.